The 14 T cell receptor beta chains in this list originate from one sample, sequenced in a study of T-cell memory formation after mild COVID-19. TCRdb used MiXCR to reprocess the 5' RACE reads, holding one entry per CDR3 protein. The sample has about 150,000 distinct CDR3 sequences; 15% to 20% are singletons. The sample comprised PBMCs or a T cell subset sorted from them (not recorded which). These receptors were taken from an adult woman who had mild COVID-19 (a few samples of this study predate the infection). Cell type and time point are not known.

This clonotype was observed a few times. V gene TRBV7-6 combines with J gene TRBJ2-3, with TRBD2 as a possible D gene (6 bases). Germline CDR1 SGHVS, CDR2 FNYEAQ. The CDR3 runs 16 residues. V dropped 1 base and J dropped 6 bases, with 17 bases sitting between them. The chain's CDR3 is CASSLGGVLALDTQYF. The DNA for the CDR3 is TGTGCCAGCAGCTTAGGGGGGGTACTAGCACTGGATACGCAGTATTTT.

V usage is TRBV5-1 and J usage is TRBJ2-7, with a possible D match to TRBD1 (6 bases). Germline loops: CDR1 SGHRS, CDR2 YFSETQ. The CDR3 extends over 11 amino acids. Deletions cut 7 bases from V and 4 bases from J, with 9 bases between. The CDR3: CASHDRYEQYF. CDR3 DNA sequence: TGCGCCAGCCATGACAGGTACGAGCAGTACTTC.

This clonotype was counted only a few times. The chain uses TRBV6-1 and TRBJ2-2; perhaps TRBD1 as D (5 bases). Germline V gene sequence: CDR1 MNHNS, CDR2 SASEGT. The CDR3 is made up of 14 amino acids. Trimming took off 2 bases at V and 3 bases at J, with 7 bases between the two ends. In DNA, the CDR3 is TGTGCCAGCAGTGAACAGGGTTACACCGGGGAGCTGTTTTTT. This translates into CASSEQGYTGELFF.

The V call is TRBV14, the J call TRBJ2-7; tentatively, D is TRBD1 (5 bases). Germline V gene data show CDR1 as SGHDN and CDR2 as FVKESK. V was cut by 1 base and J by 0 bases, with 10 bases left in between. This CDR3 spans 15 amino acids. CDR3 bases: TGTGCCAGCAGCCAAGTTGACAGACTCTCCTACGAGCAGTACTTC. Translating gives CASSQVDRLSYEQYF.

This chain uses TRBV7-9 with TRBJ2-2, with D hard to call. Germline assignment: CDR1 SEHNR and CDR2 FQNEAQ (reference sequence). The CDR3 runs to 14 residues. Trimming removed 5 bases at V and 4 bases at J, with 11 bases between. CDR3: CASSPRALTGELFF. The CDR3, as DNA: TGTGCCAGCAGCCCCCGGGCCCTCACCGGGGAGCTGTTTTTT.

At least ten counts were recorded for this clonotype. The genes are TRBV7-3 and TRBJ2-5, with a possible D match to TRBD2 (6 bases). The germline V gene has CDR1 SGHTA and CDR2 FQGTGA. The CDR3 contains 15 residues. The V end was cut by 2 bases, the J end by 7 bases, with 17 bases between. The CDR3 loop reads CASSLVPGVGGTQYF. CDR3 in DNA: TGTGCCAGCAGCTTAGTTCCGGGAGTAGGCGGGACCCAGTACTTC.

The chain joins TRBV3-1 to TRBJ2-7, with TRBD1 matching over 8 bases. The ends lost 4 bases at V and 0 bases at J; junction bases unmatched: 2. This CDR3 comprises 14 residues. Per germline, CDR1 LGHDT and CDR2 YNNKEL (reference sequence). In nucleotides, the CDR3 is TGTGCCAGCAGCCGACAGGGGAACTCCTACGAGCAGTACTTC. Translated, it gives CASSRQGNSYEQYF.

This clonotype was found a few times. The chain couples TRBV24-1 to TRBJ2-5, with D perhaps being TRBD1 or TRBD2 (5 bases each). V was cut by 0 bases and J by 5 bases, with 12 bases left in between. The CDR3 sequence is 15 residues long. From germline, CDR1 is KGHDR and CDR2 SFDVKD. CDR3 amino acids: CATSDLRGSGETQYF. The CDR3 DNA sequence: TGTGCCACCAGTGATTTGCGGGGCTCTGGGGAGACCCAGTACTTC.

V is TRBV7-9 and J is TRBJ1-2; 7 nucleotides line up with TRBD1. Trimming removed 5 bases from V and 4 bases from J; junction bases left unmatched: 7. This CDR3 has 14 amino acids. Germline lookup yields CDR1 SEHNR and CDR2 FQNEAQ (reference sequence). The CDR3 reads CASSRGDSPYGYTF. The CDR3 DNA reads TGTGCCAGCAGCAGGGGGGACAGTCCCTATGGCTACACCTTC.

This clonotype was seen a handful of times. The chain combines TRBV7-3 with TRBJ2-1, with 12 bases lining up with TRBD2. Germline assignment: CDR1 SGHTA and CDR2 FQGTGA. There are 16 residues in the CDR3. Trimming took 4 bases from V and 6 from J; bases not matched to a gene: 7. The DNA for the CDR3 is TGTGCCAGCAGCTACCAACCTAGCGGGAGGGTCAATGAGCAGTTCTTC. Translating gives CASSYQPSGRVNEQFF.

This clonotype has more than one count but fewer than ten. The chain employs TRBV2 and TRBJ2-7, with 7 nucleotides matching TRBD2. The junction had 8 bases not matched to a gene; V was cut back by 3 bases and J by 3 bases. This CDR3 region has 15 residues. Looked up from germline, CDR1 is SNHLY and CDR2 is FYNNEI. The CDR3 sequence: CASSERPGLDYEQYF. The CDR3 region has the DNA TGTGCCAGCAGTGAGCGACCCGGACTAGACTACGAGCAGTACTTC.

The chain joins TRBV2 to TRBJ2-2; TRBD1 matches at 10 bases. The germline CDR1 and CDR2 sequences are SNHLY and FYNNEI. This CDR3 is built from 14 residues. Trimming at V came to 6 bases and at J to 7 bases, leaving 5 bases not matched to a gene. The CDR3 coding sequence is TGTGCCAGCAGCGTGGGACAGGGGAGCGGGGAGCTGTTTTTT. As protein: CASSVGQGSGELFF.

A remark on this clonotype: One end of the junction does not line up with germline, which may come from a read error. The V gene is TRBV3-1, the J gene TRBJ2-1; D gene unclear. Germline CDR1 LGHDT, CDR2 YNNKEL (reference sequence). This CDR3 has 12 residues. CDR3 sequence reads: CASSQSRASPTF. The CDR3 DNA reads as TGTGCCAGCAGCCAATCCCGGGCAAGCCCAACCTTC.

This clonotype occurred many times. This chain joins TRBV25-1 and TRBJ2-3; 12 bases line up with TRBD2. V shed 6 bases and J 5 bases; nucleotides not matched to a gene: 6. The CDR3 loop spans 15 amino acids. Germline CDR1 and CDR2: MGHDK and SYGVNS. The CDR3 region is CASRLAGGPVDTQYF. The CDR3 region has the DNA TGTGCCAGCAGGCTAGCGGGAGGGCCGGTAGATACGCAGTATTTT.